Presented here are 23 T cell receptor beta chains from one specimen sequenced in a study of T cell responses to AZD1222 COVID-19 vaccine. The protocol was immunoSEQ multiplex PCR, while the TCRdb copy is restricted to in-frame clones and leaves out a portion. The sample includes about 120,000 clones, roughly 87% of them seen just once. Sequencing was performed on peripheral blood, taken 28 days after the second AZD1222 dose. Receptors originate from an adult who received the AZD1222 COVID-19 vaccine.

V gene TRBV19 combines with J gene TRBJ2-7, with 7 bases fitting TRBD1. V lost 9 bases to trimming and J lost 7 bases; unmatched junction nucleotides: 12. The germline V gene encodes CDR1 LNHDA and CDR2 SQIVND (reference sequence). The CDR3 sequence is 13 residues long. The CDR3 loop is CASSTGARGEQYF. In nucleotides, the CDR3 is TGTGCCAGCTCCACCGGCGCCAGGGGGGAGCAGTACTTC.

This rearrangement joins TRBV7-6 to TRBJ2-2, with 12 bases matching TRBD2. In germline, CDR1 is SGHVS, CDR2 FNYEAQ. The V segment lost 7 bases and the J segment 4 bases; nucleotides outside the gene matches: 19. This CDR3 is built from 20 residues. CDR3 DNA: TGTGCCAGCACCCCAACAGGGAGTCTAGCGGGGGGGCAAAGCACCGGGGAGCTGTTTTTT. The encoded protein is CASTPTGSLAGGQSTGELFF.

The V call is TRBV4-3, the J call TRBJ2-1, with D tentatively TRBD1 or TRBD2 (6 bases each). In germline, CDR1 is LGHNA, CDR2 YSLEER. The V gene lost 1 base and the J gene lost 1 base, with 8 bases spanning the gap. The CDR3 is 15 amino acids. The CDR3 here is CASSQGGASYNEQFF. CDR3 nucleotide sequence: TGCGCCAGCAGCCAAGGGGGGGCGTCCTACAATGAGCAGTTCTTC.

This clone showed up just a few times. This chain connects TRBV25-1 to TRBJ1-5; maybe TRBD1 (6 bases). V dropped 3 bases and J dropped 5 bases, with 11 bases sitting between them. CDR1 and CDR2 from the germline V gene are MGHDK and SYGVNS. This CDR3 is built from 14 residues. Here the CDR3 DNA reads TGTGCCAGCAGTGACACAGGGCGAGATCAGCCCCAGCATTTT. Protein: CASSDTGRDQPQHF.

The sample holds one count of this clone. This sequence joins TRBV5-1 and TRBJ2-3; 12 bases align to TRBD2. Germline assignment: CDR1 SGHRS and CDR2 YFSETQ. V shed 4 bases, J shed 3 bases, and the junction held 6 bases outside the gene matches. This CDR3 is 16 amino acids long. This CDR3 reads CASSVGLAGQTDTQYF. CDR3 in DNA: TGCGCCAGCAGCGTCGGACTAGCGGGGCAAACAGATACGCAGTATTTT.

This clone has more than one count but fewer than ten. The genes are TRBV9 and TRBJ2-2; 9 bases line up with TRBD2. The trim removed 3 bases at V and 7 bases at J, leaving 10 bases unmatched. Germline values: CDR1 SGDLS, CDR2 YYNGEE. This CDR3 region has 16 residues. The CDR3 reads CASSESPGTSNGELFF. In DNA, the CDR3 is TGTGCCAGCAGCGAATCACCCGGGACTAGCAACGGGGAGCTGTTTTTT.

This chain connects TRBV6-4 to TRBJ2-1, with 10 bases matching TRBD2. CDR1 and CDR2 from the germline V gene are MRHNA and SNTAGT. The J segment lost 11 bases and the V segment lost 4 bases, leaving 5 bases of the junction unmatched. The CDR3 is 13 residues long. The CDR3 is CASSAELAGKQFF. The CDR3 coding sequence is TGTGCCAGCAGTGCTGAACTAGCGGGAAAGCAGTTCTTC.

This clone was seen a single time. The V call is TRBV19, the J call TRBJ1-4; D not resolved. The germline V and J ends were trimmed by 4 bases and 10 bases, with 19 bases remaining between them. Germline V CDR1 and CDR2: LNHDA, SQIVND (reference sequence). The CDR3 is 15 amino acids. The CDR3 sequence is CASSTIGSGSGKLFF. The DNA of the CDR3 is TGTGCCAGTAGTACCATAGGAAGTGGATCGGGAAAACTGTTTTTT.

The chain uses TRBV20-1 and TRBJ2-7, with 7 bases lining up with TRBD1. The junction had 7 bases not matched to a gene; V was cut back by 3 bases and J by 2 bases. Germline CDR1 DFQATT, CDR2 SNEGSKA (reference sequence). The CDR3 is 14 residues long. The DNA for the CDR3 is TGCAGTGCTAGTAGAGGGGGCGATCCCTACGAGCAGTACTTC. It is translated as CSASRGGDPYEQYF.

The chain employs TRBV10-3 and TRBJ1-5; D is possibly TRBD1 (5 bases). Germline V gene data show CDR1 as ENHRY and CDR2 as SYGVKD. The V and J ends lost 8 bases and 7 bases respectively, with 12 bases between them. This CDR3 is built from 12 residues. The CDR3 nucleotides read TGTGCCATCGGGCGAGGGGAACAGCCCCAGCATTTT. Its protein is CAIGRGEQPQHF.

The J gene is TRBJ1-2, the V gene TRBV2; D is undetermined. V was pared by 7 bases and J by 8 bases, with 14 bases between. Germline lookup yields CDR1 SNHLY and CDR2 FYNNEI. The CDR3 has 12 amino acids. CDR3 in DNA: TGTGCCAGCACCGGCAGCCTATCGGGCTACACCTTC. This gives the protein CASTGSLSGYTF.

The chain combines TRBV2 with TRBJ1-1; the D gene is possibly TRBD1 (6 bases). The CDR3 has 11 residues. The germline V gene encodes CDR1 SNHLY and CDR2 FYNNEI. The CDR3 is CATGSSRGAFF. The DNA for the CDR3 is TGTGCTACAGGGTCCTCACGGGGAGCTTTCTTT.

The chain recombines TRBV5-1 with TRBJ1-2; tentatively, D is TRBD1 (5 bases). The V gene's germline CDR1 is SGHRS and CDR2 YFSETQ. The CDR3 contains 16 residues. V shed 5 bases and J shed 6 bases, with 23 bases lying between them. CDR3: CASRHGETGTEDGYTF. The CDR3 bases are TGCGCCAGCAGACATGGGGAAACAGGAACAGAGGATGGCTACACCTTC.

The table lists this clone with a count of one. The V and J genes are TRBV4-2 and TRBJ2-7, with D unresolved. V lost 4 bases and J 4 bases, leaving 17 bases between the germline ends. Germline values: CDR1 LGHNA, CDR2 YNFKEQ. CDR3 length: 15 residues. The CDR3 DNA is TGTGCCAGCAGCCCGACTTTGACCTCGGCTTACGAGCAGTACTTC. As protein: CASSPTLTSAYEQYF.

CDR3 region: CASRLTGEETQYF. CDR3 DNA sequence: TGTGCCAGCAGACTTACAGGGGAAGAGACCCAGTACTTC. The chain uses TRBV7-2 and TRBJ2-5; 7 bases agree with TRBD1. J was trimmed by 3 bases and V by 6 bases; bases with no gene match: 4. The CDR3 runs to 13 residues. The germline V gene has CDR1 SGHTA and CDR2 FQGNSA.

The chain uses TRBV19 and TRBJ1-5; D not certain. The ends were cut back, 1 base at V and 1 base at J, with 5 bases in the middle. The CDR3 totals 14 residues. Germline CDR1 LNHDA, CDR2 SQIVND (reference sequence). Here the CDR3 DNA reads TGTGCCAGTAGTATAGGCCAGAGCAATCAGCCCCAGCATTTT. Translated: CASSIGQSNQPQHF.

The chain uses TRBV6-5 and TRBJ1-2; 10 nucleotides match TRBD1. V shed 5 bases, J shed 2 bases, and the junction held 2 bases outside the gene matches. This CDR3 has 14 amino acids. Looked up from germline, CDR1 is MNHEY and CDR2 is SVGAGI. For the CDR3, the DNA is TGTGCCAGCAGTCGACAGGGGGCGAACTATGGCTACACCTTC. Translating gives CASSRQGANYGYTF.

V usage is TRBV28 and J usage is TRBJ1-5, with D possibly matching TRBD1 (6 bases). V was trimmed by 6 bases and J by 1 base, leaving 10 bases between them. Germline assignment: CDR1 MDHEN and CDR2 SYDVKM. The CDR3 extends over 14 amino acids. The CDR3 DNA reads as TGTGCCAGCAGGAAGGGGGGAAGCAATCAGCCCCAGCATTTT. Protein: CASRKGGSNQPQHF.

Of note for this clone: Additional DNA sequences in this sample encode the identical CDR3. V and J are TRBV12-3 or TRBV12-4 and TRBJ2-5, with unresolved D. V shed 0 bases and J shed 5 bases, with 7 bases lying between them. CDR3 length equals 13 residues. The CDR3 sequence is CASSLAGFETQYF. Here the CDR3 DNA reads TGTGCCAGCAGTTTAGCCGGGTTTGAGACCCAGTACTTC.

The rearrangement joins TRBV7-9 to TRBJ2-2; D gene unclear. V dropped 4 bases and J dropped 3 bases, with 15 bases sitting between them. The CDR3 contains 16 residues. Germline values: CDR1 SEHNR, CDR2 FQNEAQ (reference sequence). The CDR3 sequence: CASSSAYADDTGELFF. The CDR3 bases are TGTGCCAGCAGCTCCGCATACGCCGATGACACCGGGGAGCTGTTTTTT.

This chain links TRBV9 with TRBJ1-2; 9 bases align to TRBD1. V lost 3 bases and J lost 3; bases outside the gene matches: 0. The CDR3 is 13 amino acids. CDR1 and CDR2 from the germline V gene are SGDLS and YYNGEE. CDR3 nucleotides: TGTGCCAGCAGCGGACAGGGGGACTATGGCTACACCTTC. Amino acids: CASSGQGDYGYTF.

This chain uses TRBV18 with TRBJ1-1, with D unresolved. This CDR3 spans 16 amino acids. The germline V gene has CDR1 KGHSH and CDR2 LQKENI. V gave up 6 bases and J gave up 10 bases, with 27 bases separating them. The CDR3 DNA is TGTGCCAGCTCCCGGAAAAGGCGGCCGGAAGGAAGTCTAGCTTTCTTT. Its translation: CASSRKRRPEGSLAFF.

The rearrangement joins TRBV5-1 to TRBJ1-1, with D possibly matching TRBD1 (6 bases). The CDR3 is 17 amino acids. Germline CDR1 is SGHRS and CDR2 is YFSETQ. The V end was cut by 5 bases, the J end by 5 bases, with 25 bases between. For the CDR3, the DNA is TGCGCCAGCAGTGCCCCTGGGGGCGCCCCCCGGGGGACTGAAGCTTTCTTT. Its protein product is CASSAPGGAPRGTEAFF. Complete variable domain (other parts from reference TRBV5-1 and TRBJ1-1): KAGVTQTPRYLIKTRGQQVTLSCSPISGHRSVSWYQQTPGQGLQFLFEYFSETQRNKGNFPGRFSGRQFSNSRSEMNVSTLELGDSALYLCASSAPGGAPRGTEAFFGQGTRLTVV.